The clone carrying this T cell receptor (beta chain) was found many times. TCRdb recomputed calls from the RACE reads with MiXCR, one row per CDR3 protein. The data hold 110,000 to 150,000 distinct CDR3 sequences, with 12% observed a single time. The data stem from a study of human T cells and chemical hapten exposure. Trimming cost V 1 base and J 1 base, with 14 bases left between them. CDR1 is LNHNV and CDR2 is YYDKDF in the germline V gene (reference sequence). This CDR3 spans 16 amino acids. Indicated time point: patch test 2, 6 weeks after DPC sensitization. Regarding treatment: therapeutic diphenylcyclopropenone sensitization with weekly scalp DPC.

The input for sequencing was whole blood, taken in connection with sensitization to the hapten diphenylcyclopropenone (DPC). This chain links TRBV15 with TRBJ2-7; weak D call: TRBD2 (6 bases). The source is a woman between 45 and 60 years old with alopecia areata. Some clones in this sample may be carry-over from other donors' samples. The CDR3 sequence: CATSRAKGGISYEQYF. CDR3 in DNA: TGTGCCACCAGCAGAGCTAAAGGCGGGATATCCTACGAGCAGTACTTC. Supplemented by reference TRBV15 and TRBJ2-7, the full variable domain reads DAMVIQNPRYQVTQFGKPVTLSCSQTLNHNVMYWYQQKSSQAPKLLFHYYDKDFNNEADTPDNFQSRRPNTSFCFLDIRSPGLGDTAMYLCATSRAKGGISYEQYFGPGTRLTVT.